The clone carrying this T cell receptor beta chain appeared a single time. Its target is not known. This specimen belongs to a study of T cell responses to AZD1222 COVID-19 vaccine. Study-level findings and limits: Clonal diversity may have been underestimated in mostly white British donors. Reportedly, nearly half the spike-specific TCRs target unmutated variant regions. Only after the peak T cell response were repertoires sampled.

After removal of 3 bases from V and 3 bases from J, the junction contained 6 bases not matched to a gene. CDR1 is KGHSH, CDR2 LQKENI, per germline. The CDR3 is made up of 16 amino acids. Sequenced by immunoSEQ multiplex PCR; TCRdb stores in-frame clones only, minus some. The sample holds more than 150,000 clones, 91% seen once. This TCR derives from an adult who received the AZD1222 COVID-19 vaccine. The chain joins TRBV18 to TRBJ1-5; 9 positions match TRBD1. The specimen was peripheral blood, collected 28 days after the second AZD1222 dose. The CDR3 loop reads CASSPAGTGLNQPQHF. CDR3 in DNA: TGTGCCAGCTCACCCGCCGGGACAGGGCTCAATCAGCCCCAGCATTTT. The full variable domain, rest sourced from reference TRBV18 and TRBJ1-5, is NAGVMQNPRHLVRRRGQEARLRCSPMKGHSHVYWYRQLPEEGLKFMVYLQKENIIDESGMPKERFSAEFPKEGPSILRIQQVVRGDSAAYFCASSPAGTGLNQPQHFGDGTRLSIL.